This T cell receptor beta chain was found in a study of blood T cell repertoires in COVID-19 (dated by TCRdb to the early 2020s). A note on the overall study: Collaborator samples came from the United States, Italy and Spain and covered acute and convalescent phases of COVID-19. The samples were drawn from the first 160 participants of the ongoing ImmuneRACE study and from some 1,300 subjects provided by 6 global collaborators. The prospective study material was composed of cDNA or gDNA derived from T cells, B-cell-depleted T cells, or PBMCs. The repertoires were released in a freely available public database meant as a resource for research on the immune response to SARS-CoV-2. HLA class I and class II types, where available, came from metadata supplied by the sample provider rather than from assay-based typing. Nearly every sample came with metadata listing a de-identified subject ID, COVID-19 status, age in years and sex. Subjects who had been exposed to COVID-19, were actively infected with it, or had recovered from it provided the deeply sampled blood TCRbeta repertoires that made up the dataset.

At the junction V is shortened by 3 bases and J by 8 bases, with 10 bases in between. The CDR3 numbers 12 residues from cysteine through phenylalanine. Only CDR3 DNA is held: 36 bases, read in frame from base 1. CDR1 is given as MNHEY and CDR2 as SMNVEV, both from the germline V gene (reference sequence). TCRbeta CDR3 regions were amplified from genomic DNA by means of the immunoSEQ Assay, a bias-controlled multiplex PCR. On the authors' methods: Within the assay, amplification of reference gene primers was used to estimate how many nucleated cells each sample contained. To quantify the absolute abundance of each unique TCRbeta CDR3 rearrangement, sequence reads were collapsed and filtered. For each sample, productive Simpson clonality was calculated as the square root of Simpson's diversity index across productive rearrangements. This immuneACCESS table, as held by TCRdb, lists in-frame sequences with V and J called but not all clones. Of the missing ones, under half trace to an unresolved V gene in checked studies; the others have no known cause. V, J and clone size derive from that table, while D and trimming were established from the DNA sequence. This sample lists some 200,000 clones; 70% to 90% were detected once. In total, the top ten clones hold 0.77% of the sample.

On this clone: This receptor's antigen is unknown. No base-level quality is on record; no much larger clone is a single base apart.

Overall results and qualifications from the work: The amount of clinical and demographic metadata varied by source and participant and was provided uncurated.

In the prospective study, participants were roughly 18 to 100 years old, resided in about two dozen geographic areas of the United States, and were enrolled through a virtual design. Cohort assignment in the prospective study relied on participant-reported clinical history from a screening survey and a study questionnaire. For ImmuneRACE Cohort 3, a participant was defined as recovered based on two consecutive negative NP/OP PCR tests, clearance by a healthcare professional, or resolution of symptoms. In the prospective study, mobile phlebotomists collected whole blood, serum and a nasopharyngeal or oropharyngeal swab from each participant. Prospective study participants could optionally give additional blood draws and questionnaires over an approximately two-month period. Blood samples from the prospective study were shipped frozen or at room temperature prior to DNA extraction.

The receptor was derived from a woman under 30 who had recovered from COVID-19. The chain employs TRBV27 and TRBJ1-2; there is no confident call for the D gene. Sequencing was performed on PBMCs or T cells enriched from blood (not recorded which). The DNA is as follows: TGTGCCAGCAGTTTTTATCTCAGGGGCTACACCTTC. It codes for CASSFYLRGYTF.